The entry below gives a single T cell receptor beta chain sequence along with its context. Its antigen is still unknown. One end of the junction varies from germline; a read error may be responsible. This record belongs to a study of tumor-infiltrating lymphocytes in primary liver carcinoma. Study findings and constraints: The overlap of tumor-adjacent and tumor-blood pairs was smaller than that of tumor region pairs.

This CDR3 spans 14 amino acids. Germline CDR1 MNHNS, CDR2 SASEGT. Blood RNA originated from unsorted whole blood, with germline DNA additionally extracted. Those patients suffered from chronic HBV infection and were treatment-naive. TCR beta cDNA was reverse-transcribed from roughly 520 ng of total RNA. The reaction used a constant-region primer and ProtoScript II reverse transcriptase. It was through three nested multiplex PCR rounds of slightly modified ARM-PCR that TCR beta libraries arose. The two initial PCR rounds, nine to eleven cycles each, used TRBV1-TRBV30 forward and C-beta reverse primers. TCRdb ran MiXCR on the multiplex PCR reads and lists one entry per CDR3 protein. Counted here are about 180,000 distinct CDR3 sequences, 50% to 75% occurring once; the ten biggest clones make up under 75%.

The rearrangement uses TRBV6-1 and TRBJ2-2; TRBD2 might be the D (6 bases). The sequence came from a man in his forties with primary liver carcinoma and hepatitis B virus infection. Sequences were obtained from peripheral blood. CDR3 sequence reads: CGSSEAQDPGGLFF. The CDR3 DNA reads as TGCGGCAGCAGTGAAGCGCAGGACCCCGGGGGGCTGTTTTTT.